These T cell receptor beta chains were read from a single sample in a study of T cell responses to AZD1222 COVID-19 vaccine. Repertoires were generated with immunoSEQ multiplex PCR, while TCRdb's copy carries only in-frame clones and drops some. The sample shows some 140,000 clones, 70% to 90% of them seen only once. The starting material was peripheral blood, obtained on day 0 of AZD1222 vaccination. The receptor set was obtained from an adult in good health. Each CDR3 is given with its conserved first and last residue. D genes are given only for firm matches. Size values are once, few and many counts, or a class for expanded clones, and some rows have none.

v_call	j_call	clone_size	d_call	cdr3_aa	cdr3_nt
TRBV29-1	TRBJ2-3	.	TRBD1	CSSQDRPDTQYF	TGCAGCTCTCAGGACAGGCCAGATACGCAGTATTTT
TRBV6-5	TRBJ1-5	.	TRBD1	CATQAGTENQPQHF	TGTGCCACCCAAGCCGGGACAGAGAATCAGCCCCAGCATTTT
TRBV25-1	TRBJ2-5	.	.	CASSESHRGETQYF	TGTGCCAGCAGTGAATCCCACAGAGGGGAGACCCAGTACTTC
TRBV19	TRBJ2-7	.	.	CASGRHTGEQYF	TGTGCCAGCGGAAGACACACAGGCGAGCAGTACTTC
TRBV12-3/TRBV12-4	TRBJ1-2	.	.	CASSLRADYGYTF	TGTGCCAGCAGTTTAAGGGCGGACTATGGCTACACCTTC
TRBV7-2	TRBJ1-2	few	.	CASSLQPLYGYTF	TGTGCCAGCAGCTTACAGCCGCTATATGGCTACACCTTC
TRBV28	TRBJ2-3	.	.	CASSLGLAPNTDTQYF	TGTGCCAGCAGTCTCGGACTGGCCCCAAACACAGATACGCAGTATTTT
TRBV6-5	TRBJ2-5	.	TRBD1	CASSYGQGAPLEYF	TGTGCCAGCAGTTACGGGCAGGGGGCCCCGCTAGAGTACTTC
TRBV29-1	TRBJ1-1	.	.	CSGWGGGGVNTEAFF	TGCAGCGGCTGGGGCGGGGGAGGCGTAAATACTGAAGCTTTCTTT
TRBV28	TRBJ2-5	.	.	CASSFSGGRETQYF	TGTGCCAGCAGTTTCTCAGGGGGGCGGGAGACCCAGTACTTC
TRBV24-1	TRBJ1-4	.	.	CATSDGGAGIGKLFF	TGTGCCACCAGTGACGGTGGGGCAGGGATTGGAAAACTGTTTTTT
TRBV27	TRBJ1-2	.	.	CASSSDPGGIYGYTF	TGTGCCAGCAGTTCCGACCCGGGAGGCATCTATGGCTACACCTTC
TRBV19	TRBJ1-2	.	.	CASSGGTVTSYGYTF	TGTGCCAGTAGTGGAGGAACAGTAACGTCCTATGGCTACACCTTC
TRBV6-5	TRBJ1-1	.	.	CASSYSQGIFGTEAFF	TGTGCCAGCAGTTATTCCCAGGGGATTTTTGGAACTGAAGCTTTCTTT
TRBV15	TRBJ2-1	.	.	CATSKPDYSYNEQFF	TGTGCCACCAGCAAACCGGACTATTCCTACAATGAGCAGTTCTTC
TRBV21-1	TRBJ2-7	.	.	CASSNVYATYEQYF	TGTGCCAGCAGCAACGTTTACGCCACCTACGAGCAGTACTTC
TRBV5-5	TRBJ2-3	.	.	CASSLARVSTDTQYF	TGTGCCAGCAGCTTAGCCAGGGTTAGCACAGATACGCAGTATTTT
TRBV18	TRBJ1-5	.	.	CASSPTGQNQPQHF	TGTGCCAGCTCACCAACAGGGCAGAATCAGCCCCAGCATTTT
TRBV4-2	TRBJ1-4	.	.	CASSHGYEKLFF	TGTGCCAGCAGCCACGGATATGAAAAACTGTTTTTT
TRBV30	TRBJ1-1	.	.	CAGGSEAFF	TGTGCCGGTGGGTCTGAAGCTTTCTTT
TRBV5-1	TRBJ1-6	.	.	CASSPSGAANSPLHF	TGCGCCAGCAGCCCGTCGGGGGCGGCCAATTCACCCCTCCACTTT
TRBV28	TRBJ2-3	.	TRBD2	CASSGLAGVGTQYF	TGTGCCAGCAGCGGTCTAGCGGGAGTAGGTACGCAGTATTTT
TRBV5-1	TRBJ2-1	once	.	CASSYGLDSNEQFF	TGCGCCAGCAGCTATGGGTTGGACAGCAATGAGCAGTTCTTC
TRBV18	TRBJ1-2	.	.	CASSPLSGSVDYGYTF	TGTGCCAGCTCACCACTTTCGGGATCAGTGGACTATGGCTACACCTTC
TRBV5-4	TRBJ2-7	.	TRBD1	CASSLLGTGGREQYF	TGTGCCAGCAGCTTGCTTGGGACAGGGGGCCGCGAGCAGTACTTC
TRBV24-1	TRBJ2-3	.	TRBD2	CATSRGASGVTDTQYF	TGTGCCACCTCCCGAGGGGCTAGCGGCGTCACAGATACGCAGTATTTT
TRBV25-1	TRBJ2-3	.	TRBD2	CASSGNSGRAMPDTQYF	TGTGCCAGCAGTGGGAATAGCGGGAGGGCCATGCCAGATACGCAGTATTTT
TRBV5-5	TRBJ1-5	.	TRBD1	CASSLTGTDNQPQHF	TGTGCCAGCAGCTTAACCGGGACAGATAATCAGCCCCAGCATTTT
TRBV2	TRBJ1-2	.	.	CASTRDGYGYTF	TGTGCCAGCACTAGGGACGGGTATGGCTACACCTTC
TRBV7-2	TRBJ2-5	.	.	CASTLELAAKTQYF	TGTGCCAGCACCTTAGAACTAGCCGCGAAGACCCAGTACTTC
TRBV5-1	TRBJ2-6	.	TRBD1	CASSSTGFSGANVLTF	TGCGCCAGCAGTTCGACAGGGTTCTCTGGGGCCAACGTCCTGACTTTC
TRBV5-1	TRBJ2-3	.	TRBD1	CASSSGQDVNTQYF	TGCGCCAGCAGCTCGGGACAGGATGTTAATACGCAGTATTTT
TRBV19	TRBJ1-2	.	.	CASRSRADYGYTF	TGTGCCAGTAGAAGCAGGGCGGACTATGGCTACACCTTC
TRBV11-2	TRBJ1-1	.	.	CASSSLQGDSGMNTEAFF	TGTGCCAGCAGCTCGCTACAGGGAGATTCTGGAATGAACACTGAAGCTTTCTTT
TRBV10-3	TRBJ2-5	.	TRBD2	CAIRGSTSGYQETQYF	TGTGCCATCAGGGGATCGACTAGCGGTTACCAAGAGACCCAGTACTTC
TRBV28	TRBJ1-1	.	.	CASSPNSRNTEAFF	TGTGCCAGCAGTCCGAATTCTCGGAACACTGAAGCTTTCTTT
TRBV9	TRBJ2-2	once	TRBD2	CASSKGLAGITGELFF	TGTGCCAGCAGCAAGGGACTAGCGGGTATCACCGGGGAGCTGTTTTTT
TRBV9	TRBJ1-2	.	.	CASAAVTNYGYTF	TGTGCCAGCGCCGCGGTTACCAACTATGGCTACACCTTC
TRBV27	TRBJ1-2	.	TRBD1	CASSGTGAPSGHYGYTF	TGTGCCAGCAGTGGGACAGGGGCTCCCAGCGGCCACTATGGCTACACCTTC
TRBV4-1	TRBJ1-5	.	.	CASSQGKGTTGPGQPQHF	TGCGCCAGCAGCCAAGGTAAAGGGACCACAGGGCCCGGTCAGCCCCAGCATTTT
TRBV19	TRBJ2-2	.	TRBD1	CASNIPQKGAYTGELFF	TGTGCCAGTAATATACCCCAGAAGGGGGCGTACACCGGGGAGCTGTTTTTT
TRBV7-2	TRBJ1-2	.	.	CASSSPRAAMGGYTF	TGTGCCAGCAGCTCGCCTCGGGCGGCAATGGGAGGCTACACCTTC